The 8 T cell receptor beta chains presented below share a single source sample, sequenced in a study of molecular identifiers for immune sequencing clone quantification. Using its own MiXCR run on the PCR reads, TCRdb lists one record per CDR3 protein. The sample consists of 90,000 or so distinct CDR3 sequences, about 23% of them appearing once. The sample was naive CD8+ T cells from blood, with Jurkat cell RNA spiked in. As to subset: FACS-sorted CD8+CD4-CCR7+CD45RA+ naive T cells. Every receptor here comes from a human donor in good health. Some libraries in this study had Jurkat cell RNA spiked in.

This clonotype was detected only a few times. This sequence joins TRBV7-2 and TRBJ2-2; D remains unclear. The CDR3 extends over 14 amino acids. V lost 2 bases to trimming and J lost 0 bases, with 4 bases between them. Per germline, CDR1 SGHTA and CDR2 FQGNSA. The CDR3 loop reads CASSLLTNTGELFF. As DNA, the CDR3 is TGTGCCAGCAGCTTACTAACGAACACCGGGGAGCTGTTTTTT.

V gene TRBV7-2 combines with J gene TRBJ2-7; D not resolved. Germline V CDR1 and CDR2: SGHTA, FQGNSA. V gave up 8 bases and J gave up 2 bases, with 13 bases separating them. The length of the CDR3 is 13 residues. The CDR3 loop is CASRAPTAYEQYF. CDR3 sequence (DNA): TGTGCCAGCCGCGCCCCTACCGCCTACGAGCAGTACTTC.

This clonotype has just a few counts. V gene TRBV24-1 combines with J gene TRBJ1-5, with 7 bases fitting TRBD1. This CDR3 is 14 amino acids long. The V segment lost 4 bases and the J segment 4 bases; nucleotides outside the gene matches: 3. Germline V gene sequence: CDR1 KGHDR, CDR2 SFDVKD. CDR3 loop: CATSEGGWNQPQHF. Written as DNA, the CDR3 is TGTGCCACCAGTGAAGGGGGCTGGAATCAGCCCCAGCATTTT.

In its sample, this clonotype was seen a few times. The rearrangement links TRBV20-1 to TRBJ2-5; TRBD1 matches 11 bases. In germline, CDR1 is DFQATT, CDR2 SNEGSKA (reference sequence). The V gene end was trimmed by 5 bases and the J gene end by 4 bases; junction bases not matched to a gene: 9. The CDR3 is 15 amino acids. DNA for the CDR3: TGCAGTGCTTTAGACGGGACAGGGGGTGGAGAGACCCAGTACTTC. This codes for CSALDGTGGGETQYF.

A word on this clonotype: One base away lies a much larger clone, so this may be a sequencing read error. V is TRBV7-9 and J is TRBJ2-4; D might be TRBD1 or TRBD2, each matching 5 bases. The CDR3 length is 14 residues. Germline V gives CDR1 SEHNR, CDR2 FQNEAQ (reference sequence). CDR3 sequence: CASSPDSGKNIQHF. CDR3 coding DNA: TGTGCCAGCAGCCCCGACAGCGGAAAAAACATTCAGCACTTC.

In its sample, this clonotype was seen a few times. V and J are TRBV5-6 and TRBJ2-7; 7 nucleotides match TRBD2. Germline V gene sequence: CDR1 SGHDT, CDR2 YYEEEE. The junction had 7 bases not matched to a gene; V was cut back by 6 bases and J by 4 bases. The CDR3 length is 13 residues. The CDR3 nucleotides are TGTGCCAGCACCACCGGGCGGGGGTACGAGCAGTACTTC. Protein: CASTTGRGYEQYF.

This clonotype has a count of ten or more. This chain uses TRBV4-1 with TRBJ1-1, with D unclear. V was shortened by 1 base and J by 4 bases, with 10 bases between the two germline ends. Germline V lookup: CDR1 MGHRA, CDR2 YSYEKL. The CDR3 is 14 amino acids. CDR3 coding DNA: TGCGCCAGCAGCCAAGGTAAAATTGGCACTGAAGCTTTCTTT. Its protein is CASSQGKIGTEAFF.

The chain carries TRBV28 and TRBJ2-7, with D hard to call. The V end lost 3 bases, the J end lost 1 base, and 10 bases lay between the germline ends. The CDR3 length is 14 residues. Per the germline V gene, CDR1 is MDHEN and CDR2 is SYDVKM. The CDR3 DNA reads TGTGCCAGCAGTTTGTTCGATGAATCCTACGAGCAGTACTTC. It encodes CASSLFDESYEQYF.